This T cell receptor beta chain originates from a study of shared clonotypes between healthy human individuals. For this clone: The antigen is not known.

The CDR3 length is 16 residues. Trimming cost V 5 bases and J 1 base, with 18 bases left between them. CDR1 and CDR2 from the germline V gene are SGHVS and FNYEAQ. General study results and limits: Lower generation probabilities were found for non-shared clonotypes than for those shared by all four donors. Expectations were that clonotype sharing among donors would be affected by sequencing depth. Between a handful of donors, naive CD4 clonotypes were shared at a level of roughly 5.5%.

Terminally differentiated effector memory CD45RA+ cells were excluded from the naive CD8 cells, which were CD45RO-negative and positively selected for CCR7. Clones were sequenced by immunoSEQ multiplex PCR, and TCRdb holds only the in-frame ones, with some missing. The sample has around 700,000 clones, just over 90% seen once. Sequenced sample: naive CD8+ T cells sorted from blood. This receptor was identified in a man aged 30-40 years in good health. The gene calls are TRBV7-6 and TRBJ2-7; D is uncertain. As DNA, the CDR3 is TGTGCCAGCAGCCCCTACCCGAATGGCGGTTCCTACGAGCAGTACTTC. Protein: CASSPYPNGGSYEQYF.